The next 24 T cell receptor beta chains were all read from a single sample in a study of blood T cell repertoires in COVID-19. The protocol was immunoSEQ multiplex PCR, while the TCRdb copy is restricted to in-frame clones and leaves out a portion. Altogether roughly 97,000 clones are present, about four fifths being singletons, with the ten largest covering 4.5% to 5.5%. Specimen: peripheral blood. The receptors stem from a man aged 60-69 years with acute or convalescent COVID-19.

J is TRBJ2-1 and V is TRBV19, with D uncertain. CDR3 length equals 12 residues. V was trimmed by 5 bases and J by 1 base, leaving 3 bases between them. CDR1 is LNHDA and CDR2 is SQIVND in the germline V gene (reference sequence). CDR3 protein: CASSPSYNEQFF. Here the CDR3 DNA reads TGTGCCAGTAGTCCGTCCTACAATGAGCAGTTCTTC.

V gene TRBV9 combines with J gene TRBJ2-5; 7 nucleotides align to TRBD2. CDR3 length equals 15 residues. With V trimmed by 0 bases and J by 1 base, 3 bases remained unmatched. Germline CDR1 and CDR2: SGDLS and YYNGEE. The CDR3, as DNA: TGTGCCAGCAGCGTAGTAATAGCGGGCCAAGAGACCCAGTACTTC. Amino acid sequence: CASSVVIAGQETQYF. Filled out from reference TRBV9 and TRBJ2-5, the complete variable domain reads DSGVTQTPKHLITATGQRVTLRCSPRSGDLSVYWYQQSLDQGLQFLIQYYNGEERAKGNILERFSAQQFPDLHSELNLSSLELGDSALYFCASSVVIAGQETQYFGPGTRLLVL.

The CDR3 region has the DNA TGTGCCAGCAGCCCGACTAGCGGGAGGTTCAATGAGCAGTTCTTC. Protein product: CASSPTSGRFNEQFF. The chain couples TRBV11-2 to TRBJ2-1; 13 bases are shared with TRBD2. CDR3 length: 15 amino acids. Looked up from germline, CDR1 is SGHAT and CDR2 is FQNNGV. V lost 5 bases, J lost 6 bases, and 4 bases stayed unmatched. Variable domain in full (rest from reference TRBV11-2 and TRBJ2-1): EAGVAQSPRYKIIEKRQSVAFWCNPISGHATLYWYQQILGQGPKLLIQFQNNGVVDDSQLPKDRFSAERLKGVDSTLKIQPAKLEDSAVYLCASSPTSGRFNEQFFGPGTRLTVL.

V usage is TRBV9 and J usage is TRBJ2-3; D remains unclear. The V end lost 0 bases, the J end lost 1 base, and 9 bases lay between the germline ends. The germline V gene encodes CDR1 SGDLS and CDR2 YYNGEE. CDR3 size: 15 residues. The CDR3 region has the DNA TGTGCCAGCAGCGTAGCTAGGCTAGGCACAGATACGCAGTATTTT. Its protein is CASSVARLGTDTQYF.

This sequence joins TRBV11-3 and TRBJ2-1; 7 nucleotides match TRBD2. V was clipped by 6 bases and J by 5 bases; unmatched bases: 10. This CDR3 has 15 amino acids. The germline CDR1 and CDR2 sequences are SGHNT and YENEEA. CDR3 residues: CASSKSGKLHNEQFF. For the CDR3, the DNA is TGTGCCAGCAGTAAAAGCGGGAAGCTCCACAATGAGCAGTTCTTC. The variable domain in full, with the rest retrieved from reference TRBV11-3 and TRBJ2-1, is EAGVVQSPRYKIIEKKQPVAFWCNPISGHNTLYWYLQNLGQGPELLIRYENEEAVDDSQLPKDRFSAERLKGVDSTLKIQPAELGDSAVYLCASSKSGKLHNEQFFGPGTRLTVL.

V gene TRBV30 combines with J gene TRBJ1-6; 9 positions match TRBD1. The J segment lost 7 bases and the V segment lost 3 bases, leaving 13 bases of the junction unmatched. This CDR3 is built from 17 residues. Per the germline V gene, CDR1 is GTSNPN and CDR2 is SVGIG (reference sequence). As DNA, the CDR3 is TGTGCCTGGAGGCCGACTGGACGGGACAGGGCAAATTCACCCCTCCACTTT. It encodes CAWRPTGRDRANSPLHF. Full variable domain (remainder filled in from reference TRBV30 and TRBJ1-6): SQTIHQWPATLVQPVGSPLSLECTVEGTSNPNLYWYRQAAGRGLQLLFYSVGIGQISSEVPQNLSASRPQDRQFILSSKKLLLSDSGFYLCAWRPTGRDRANSPLHFGNGTRLTVT.

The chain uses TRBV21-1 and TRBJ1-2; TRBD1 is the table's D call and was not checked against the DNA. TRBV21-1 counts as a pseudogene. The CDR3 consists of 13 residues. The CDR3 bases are TGTGCCAGCAGCACACGACAGAGCTATGGCTACACCTTC. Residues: CASSTRQSYGYTF.

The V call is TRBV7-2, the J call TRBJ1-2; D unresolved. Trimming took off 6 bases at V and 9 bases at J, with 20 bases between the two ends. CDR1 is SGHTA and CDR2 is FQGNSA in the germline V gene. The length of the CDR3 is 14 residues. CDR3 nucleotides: TGTGCCAGCAGTCGAGGTCTCGGGTTATTAAGCTACACCTTC. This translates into CASSRGLGLLSYTF.

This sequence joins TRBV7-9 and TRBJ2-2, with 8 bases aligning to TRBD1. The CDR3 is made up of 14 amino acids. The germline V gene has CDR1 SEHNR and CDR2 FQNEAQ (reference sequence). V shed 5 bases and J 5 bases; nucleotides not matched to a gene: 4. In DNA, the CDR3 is TGTGCCAGCAGCACGGACAGGGAAACCGGGGAGCTGTTTTTT. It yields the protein CASSTDRETGELFF. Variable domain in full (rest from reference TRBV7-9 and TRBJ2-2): DTGVSQNPRHKITKRGQNVTFRCDPISEHNRLYWYRQTLGQGPEFLTYFQNEAQLEKSRLLSDRFSAERPKGSFSTLEIQRTEQGDSAMYLCASSTDRETGELFFGEGSRLTVL.

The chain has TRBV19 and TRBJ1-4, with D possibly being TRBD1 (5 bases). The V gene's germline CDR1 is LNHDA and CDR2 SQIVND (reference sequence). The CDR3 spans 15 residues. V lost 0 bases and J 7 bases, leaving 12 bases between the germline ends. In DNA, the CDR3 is TGTGCCAGTAGTATAGAAACAGCCGGGGGTGAAAAACTGTTTTTT. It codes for CASSIETAGGEKLFF.

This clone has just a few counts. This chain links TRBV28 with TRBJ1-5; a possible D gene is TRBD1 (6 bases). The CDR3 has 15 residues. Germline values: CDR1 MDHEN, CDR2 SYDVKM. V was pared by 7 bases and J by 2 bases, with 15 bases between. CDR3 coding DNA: TGTGCCAGCACCTCGGGGGGCAATGGCAATCAGCCCCAGCATTTT. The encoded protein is CASTSGGNGNQPQHF.

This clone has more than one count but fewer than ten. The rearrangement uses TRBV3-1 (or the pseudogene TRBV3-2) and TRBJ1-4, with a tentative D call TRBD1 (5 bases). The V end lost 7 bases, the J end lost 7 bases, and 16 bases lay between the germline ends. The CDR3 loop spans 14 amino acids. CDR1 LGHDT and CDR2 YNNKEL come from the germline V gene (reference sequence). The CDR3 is CASKPGPGGEKLFF. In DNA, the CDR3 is TGTGCCAGCAAACCGGGACCGGGGGGTGAAAAACTGTTTTTT.

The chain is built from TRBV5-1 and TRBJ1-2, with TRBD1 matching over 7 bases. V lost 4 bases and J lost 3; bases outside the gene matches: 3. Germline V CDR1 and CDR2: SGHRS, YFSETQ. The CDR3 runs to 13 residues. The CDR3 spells CASSLGTDYGYTF. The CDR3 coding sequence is TGCGCCAGCAGCCTAGGGACAGACTATGGCTACACCTTC.

In DNA, the CDR3 is TGTGCCAGCAGCTCAGGACAGGGGGCGAATGGCTACACCTTC. It specifies CASSSGQGANGYTF. V usage is TRBV5-4 and J usage is TRBJ1-2; 11 bases align to TRBD1. J gave up 6 bases and V 3 bases, and 4 bases lay outside the gene matches. Germline assignment: CDR1 SGHNT and CDR2 YYREEE (reference sequence). This CDR3 spans 14 amino acids.

CDR3 residues: CASSPSGGLTDTQYF. The CDR3 nucleotides read TGTGCCAGCAGCCCGAGCGGGGGTCTCACAGATACGCAGTATTTT. The genes are TRBV4-2 and TRBJ2-3, with 8 bases lining up with TRBD2. The CDR3 sequence is 15 residues long. After removal of 4 bases from V and 2 bases from J, the junction contained 5 bases not matched to a gene. Germline CDR1 is LGHNA and CDR2 is YNFKEQ.

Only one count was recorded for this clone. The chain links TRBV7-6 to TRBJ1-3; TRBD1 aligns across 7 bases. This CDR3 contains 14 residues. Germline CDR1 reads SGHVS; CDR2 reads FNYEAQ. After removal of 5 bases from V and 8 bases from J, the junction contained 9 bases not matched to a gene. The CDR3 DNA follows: TGTGCCAGCAGCCAAGGGACAGCTGGGGACACCATATATTTT. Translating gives CASSQGTAGDTIYF. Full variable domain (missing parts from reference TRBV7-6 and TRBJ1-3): GAGVSQSPRYKVTKRGQDVALRCDPISGHVSLYWYRQALGQGPEFLTYFNYEAQQDKSGLPNDRFSAERPEGSISTLTIQRTEQRDSAMYRCASSQGTAGDTIYFGEGSWLTVV.

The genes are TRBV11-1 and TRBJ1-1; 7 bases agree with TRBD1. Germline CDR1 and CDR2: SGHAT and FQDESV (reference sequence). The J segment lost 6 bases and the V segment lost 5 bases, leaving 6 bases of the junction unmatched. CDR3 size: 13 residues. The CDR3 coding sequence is TGTGCCAGCAGCCGGAACAGGGGATCTGAAGCTTTCTTT. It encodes CASSRNRGSEAFF.

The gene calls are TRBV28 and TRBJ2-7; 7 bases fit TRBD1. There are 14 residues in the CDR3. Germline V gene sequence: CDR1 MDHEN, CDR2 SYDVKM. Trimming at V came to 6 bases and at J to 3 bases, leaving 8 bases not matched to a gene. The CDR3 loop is CASSGPTGDYEQYF. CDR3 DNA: TGTGCCAGCAGCGGTCCCACAGGGGACTACGAGCAGTACTTC.

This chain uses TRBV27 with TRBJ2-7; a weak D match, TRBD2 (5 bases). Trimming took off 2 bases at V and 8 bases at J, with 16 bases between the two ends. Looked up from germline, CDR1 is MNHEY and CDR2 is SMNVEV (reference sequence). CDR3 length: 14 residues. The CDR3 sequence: CASSLGPPTTQQYF. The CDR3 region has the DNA TGTGCCAGCAGTTTAGGCCCCCCGACTACCCAGCAGTACTTC.

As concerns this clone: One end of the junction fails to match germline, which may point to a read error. CDR3: CASSQAHSLHF. DNA for the CDR3: TGTGCCAGCAGCCAAGCTCACAGCCTACATTTC. The chain joins TRBV3-1 (or the pseudogene TRBV3-2) to TRBJ1-2; no reliable D call. CDR3 length equals 11 residues. Per germline, CDR1 LGHDT and CDR2 YNNKEL (reference sequence).

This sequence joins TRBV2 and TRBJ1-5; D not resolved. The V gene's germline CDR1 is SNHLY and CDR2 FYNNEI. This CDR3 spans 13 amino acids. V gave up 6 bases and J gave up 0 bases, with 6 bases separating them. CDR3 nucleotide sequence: TGTGCCAGCAGACTTAATAGCAATCAGCCCCAGCATTTT. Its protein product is CASRLNSNQPQHF. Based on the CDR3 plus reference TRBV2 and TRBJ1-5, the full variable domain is EPEVTQTPSHQVTQMGQEVILRCVPISNHLYFYWYRQILGQKVEFLVSFYNNEISEKSEIFDDQFSVERPDGSNFTLKIRSTKLEDSAMYFCASRLNSNQPQHFGDGTRLSIL.

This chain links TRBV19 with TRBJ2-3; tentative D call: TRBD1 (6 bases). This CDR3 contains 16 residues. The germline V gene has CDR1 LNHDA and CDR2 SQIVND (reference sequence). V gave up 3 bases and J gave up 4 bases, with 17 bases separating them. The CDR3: CASSIGARGTADTQYF. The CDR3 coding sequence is TGTGCCAGTAGTATTGGGGCTAGGGGGACCGCAGATACGCAGTATTTT.

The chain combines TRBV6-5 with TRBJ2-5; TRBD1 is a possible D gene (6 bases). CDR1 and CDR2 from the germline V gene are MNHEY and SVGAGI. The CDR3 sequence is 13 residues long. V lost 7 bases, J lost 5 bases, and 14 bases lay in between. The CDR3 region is CASNRAIRETQYF. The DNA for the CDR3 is TGTGCCAGCAACAGGGCTATCAGGGAGACCCAGTACTTC.

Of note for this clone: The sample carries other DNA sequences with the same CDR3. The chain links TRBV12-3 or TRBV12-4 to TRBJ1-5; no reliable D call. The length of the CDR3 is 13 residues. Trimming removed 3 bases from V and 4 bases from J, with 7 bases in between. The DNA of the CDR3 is TGTGCCAGCAGTTTGGCAGAAAATCAGCCCCAGCATTTT. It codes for CASSLAENQPQHF.